This TCR beta chain comes out of a study of cytomegalovirus exposure and HLA in healthy donors (dated by TCRdb to 2016 to 2017). For context, the study as a whole: A later analysis indicated that the 90 to 150 validation repertoires were generated on the platform also employed for the 666 repertoires of the first cohort. The study was designed to test whether signatures of past pathogen exposure could be identified by cataloging public T cell receptors. Along with the approximately 700-subject first cohort, a separate validation cohort of roughly 110 different subjects was used. To predict cytomegalovirus infection status, the study brought together high-throughput TCR immunosequencing, statistical association of individual TCRs with disease status, and machine learning.

Library creation used the immunoSEQ multiplex PCR assay. As for how the authors treated the data: A statistical classification framework was built to diagnose cytomegalovirus status from the catalog of TCR beta chain sequences. TCRdb holds this immuneACCESS table with in-frame rearrangements only. Some clones are missing; in checked studies, unresolved V genes explain under half, and the rest has no known cause. That table is the source of V, J and clone size, and D and trimming were worked out from the DNA. In this sample the table shows 150,000 or so clones, 85% to 90% of which occur a single time. The biggest ten clones account for 6.2% of the sample. A few counts support this clone. It lacks a known antigen. No qualities accompany the bases; no much larger clone lies one base away. Study-wide findings and limitations: A total of 150 to 200 TCR beta chains were listed by the study as associated with cytomegalovirus. The classifier was reported to diagnose cytomegalovirus status with high specificity and sensitivity in both the original cohort and the validation cohort. A later analysis had no HLA typing for the validation cohort, so co-occurrence there was scored across all 110 or so repertoires. A later analysis found that TCRs clustered in the first cohort also tended to co-occur in the 120 validation repertoires, with 94% of cluster scores above 0. Three of the identified cytomegalovirus-associated TCR beta chains were confirmed in vitro to be specific for cytomegalovirus antigens. While some public TCRs were present in many individuals, most TCR sequences turned up only very rarely across donors. The authors suggested that the approach could potentially be generalized to other disease states and immunological phenotypes.

Measured from the cysteine to the phenylalanine, the CDR3 is 11 residues long. Just the 33-base CDR3 DNA is kept, in frame starting at base 1. V was cut back by 5 bases and J by 1 base, leaving a gap of 3 bases between them. From a lookup of the germline V gene, CDR1 and CDR2 are SNHLY and FYNNEI. The donors belonged to the validation cohort of over a hundred subjects, which was separate from the approximately 680-subject first cohort. This receptor chain uses TRBV2 and TRBJ2-7; the D gene lacks a confident call. The sequence derives from a woman aged 25 to 39 in good health and CMV-seropositive. The specimen sequenced was PBMCs. The CDR3 protein sequence reads: CASSYSYEQYF. In nucleotides, the sequence is TGTGCCAGCAGTTATTCCTACGAGCAGTACTTC.